This T cell receptor beta chain was identified during a study of OX40 agonist ivuxolimab in advanced cancers. The overall study: The diagnoses of dose-escalation patients were hepatocellular carcinoma, melanoma, renal cell or head and neck cancer. Study outcomes and limitations: Antigen specificity remained undetermined for the expanded peripheral T cells.

Germline assignment: CDR1 WSHSY and CDR2 SAAADI. The CDR3 is 14 amino acids. The germline V and J ends were trimmed by 6 bases and 7 bases, with 16 bases remaining between them. Only a few counts were recorded for this clone. Its antigen is as yet unknown. Sequenced by immunoSEQ multiplex PCR; TCRdb stores in-frame clones only, minus some. The sample has approximately 27,000 clones, around three quarters seen once. Samples of blood were obtained at baseline, on cycle 4 day 1, and on cycle 7 day 1. This specimen consisted of CD4+ or CD8+ T cells sorted from blood, obtained in a trial of the OX40 agonist ivuxolimab. This clonotype was obtained from an adult with an advanced solid tumor such as melanoma, head and neck, liver or kidney cancer. The chain combines TRBV10-2 with TRBJ1-5, with a weak D call TRBD1 (6 bases). The CDR3 region has the DNA TGCGCCAGCAGACTTACAGGGTACGGCCAGCCCCAGCATTTT. Residues: CASRLTGYGQPQHF.